This entry features one TCR beta chain sequence. The antigen remains unidentified. Some clones are missing from TCRdb's copy, which holds only in-frame ones; the method was immunoSEQ multiplex PCR. The sample lists roughly 170,000 clones, roughly 90% seen once, with roughly 12% in the top ten. The data belong to a study of radiation and T cells in renal cell carcinoma. The study, taken as a whole, reports: No pretreatment tumor biopsies were available for baseline clonotypes.

The time point is: blood 4 weeks post-SBRT, at nephrectomy. Treatment described: 15 Gy SBRT to primary tumor, nephrectomy 4 weeks later. V lost 0 bases to trimming and J lost 5 bases; unmatched junction nucleotides: 8. Germline V gene lookup returns CDR1 SGHRS and CDR2 YFSETQ. The CDR3 is made up of 16 amino acids. This TCR derives from a woman aged 50 to 60 with renal cell carcinoma. The sequencing here drew on blood, taken from a patient whose treatment included radiotherapy and nephrectomy. This rearrangement joins TRBV5-1 to TRBJ1-2; 9 nucleotides agree with TRBD1. CDR3 region: CASSLAGTGKGYGYTF. DNA of the CDR3: TGCGCCAGCAGCTTGGCCGGGACAGGGAAAGGGTATGGCTACACCTTC. The whole variable domain, remainder taken from reference TRBV5-1 and TRBJ1-2, is KAGVTQTPRYLIKTRGQQVTLSCSPISGHRSVSWYQQTPGQGLQFLFEYFSETQRNKGNFPGRFSGRQFSNSRSEMNVSTLELGDSALYLCASSLAGTGKGYGYTFGSGTRLTVV.